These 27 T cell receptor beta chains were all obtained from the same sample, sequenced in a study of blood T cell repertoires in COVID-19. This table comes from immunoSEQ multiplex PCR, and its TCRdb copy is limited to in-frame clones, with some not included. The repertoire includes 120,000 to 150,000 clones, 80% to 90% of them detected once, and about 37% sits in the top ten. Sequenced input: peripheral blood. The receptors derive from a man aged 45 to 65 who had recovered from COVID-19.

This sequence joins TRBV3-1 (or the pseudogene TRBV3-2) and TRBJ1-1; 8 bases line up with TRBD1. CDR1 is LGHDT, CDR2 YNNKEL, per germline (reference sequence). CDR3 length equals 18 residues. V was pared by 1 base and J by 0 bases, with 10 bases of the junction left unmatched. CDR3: CASSQANRWTGLNTEAFF. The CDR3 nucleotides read TGTGCCAGCAGCCAAGCGAATCGCTGGACAGGGCTGAACACTGAAGCTTTCTTT.

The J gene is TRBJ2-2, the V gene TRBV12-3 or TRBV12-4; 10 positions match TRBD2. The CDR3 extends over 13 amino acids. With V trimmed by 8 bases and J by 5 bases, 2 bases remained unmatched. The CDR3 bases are TGTGCCAGCCGAGCGGGGGGGACCGGGGAGCTGTTTTTT. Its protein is CASRAGGTGELFF.

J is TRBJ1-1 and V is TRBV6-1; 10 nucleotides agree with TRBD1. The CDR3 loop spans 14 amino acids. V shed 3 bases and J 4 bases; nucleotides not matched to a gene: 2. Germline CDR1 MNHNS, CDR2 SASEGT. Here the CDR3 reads CASSEGQGSTEAFF. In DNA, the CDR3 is TGTGCCAGCAGTGAGGGACAGGGGAGCACTGAAGCTTTCTTT.

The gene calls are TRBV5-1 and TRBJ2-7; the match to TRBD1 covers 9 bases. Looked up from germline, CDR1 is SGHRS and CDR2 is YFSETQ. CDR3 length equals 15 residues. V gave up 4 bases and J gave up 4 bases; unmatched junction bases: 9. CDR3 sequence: CASSTTGGGTYEQYF. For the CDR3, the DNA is TGCGCCAGCAGCACGACAGGGGGAGGAACTTACGAGCAGTACTTC.

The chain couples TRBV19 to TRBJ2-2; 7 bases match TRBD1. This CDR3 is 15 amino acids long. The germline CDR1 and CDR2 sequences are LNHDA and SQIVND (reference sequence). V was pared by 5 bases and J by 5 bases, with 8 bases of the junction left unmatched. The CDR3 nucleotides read TGTGCCAGTAGTGCAAATACAGGGGCGACCGGGGAGCTGTTTTTT. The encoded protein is CASSANTGATGELFF.

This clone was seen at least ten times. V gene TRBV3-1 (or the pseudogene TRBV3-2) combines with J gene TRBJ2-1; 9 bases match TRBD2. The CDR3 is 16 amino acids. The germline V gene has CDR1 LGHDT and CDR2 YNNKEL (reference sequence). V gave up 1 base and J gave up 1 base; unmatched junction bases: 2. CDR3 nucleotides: TGTGCCAGCAGCCAAGGACTAGCGGATTCCTACAATGAGCAGTTCTTC. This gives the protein CASSQGLADSYNEQFF.

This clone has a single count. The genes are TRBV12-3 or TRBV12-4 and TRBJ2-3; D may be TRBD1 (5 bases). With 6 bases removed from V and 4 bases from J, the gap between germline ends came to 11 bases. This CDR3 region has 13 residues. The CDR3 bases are TGTGCCAGCAGCTCCCTGGGGCCAGATACGCAGTATTTT. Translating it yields CASSSLGPDTQYF.

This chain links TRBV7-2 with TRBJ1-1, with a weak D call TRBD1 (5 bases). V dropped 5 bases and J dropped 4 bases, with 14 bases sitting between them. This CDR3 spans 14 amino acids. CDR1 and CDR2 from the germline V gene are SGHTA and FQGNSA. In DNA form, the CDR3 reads TGTGCCAGCAGCACAACCTCGGGGGGCACTGAAGCTTTCTTT. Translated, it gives CASSTTSGGTEAFF. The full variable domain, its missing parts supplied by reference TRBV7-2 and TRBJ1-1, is GAGVSQSPSNKVTEKGKDVELRCDPISGHTALYWYRQSLGQGLEFLIYFQGNSAPDKSGLPSDRFSAERTGGSVSTLTIQRTQQEDSAVYLCASSTTSGGTEAFFGQGTRLTVV.

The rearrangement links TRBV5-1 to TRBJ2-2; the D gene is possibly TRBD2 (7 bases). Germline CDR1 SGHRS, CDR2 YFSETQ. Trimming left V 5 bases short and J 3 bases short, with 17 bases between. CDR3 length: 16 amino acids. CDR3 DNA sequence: TGCGCCAGCAGTCGAATTGGAGGGGGGGACACCGGGGAGCTGTTTTTT. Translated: CASSRIGGGDTGELFF.

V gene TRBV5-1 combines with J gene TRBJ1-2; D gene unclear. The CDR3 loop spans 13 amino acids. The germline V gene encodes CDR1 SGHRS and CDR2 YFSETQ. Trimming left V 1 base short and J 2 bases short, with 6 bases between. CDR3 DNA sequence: TGCGCCAGCAGCTTGAACGGGAACTATGGCTACACCTTC. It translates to CASSLNGNYGYTF.

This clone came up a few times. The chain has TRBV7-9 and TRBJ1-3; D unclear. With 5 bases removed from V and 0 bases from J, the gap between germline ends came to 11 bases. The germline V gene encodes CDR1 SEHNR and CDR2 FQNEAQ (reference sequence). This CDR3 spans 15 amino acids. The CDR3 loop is CASSQTADSGNTIYF. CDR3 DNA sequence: TGTGCCAGCAGCCAAACAGCAGACTCTGGAAACACCATATATTTT.

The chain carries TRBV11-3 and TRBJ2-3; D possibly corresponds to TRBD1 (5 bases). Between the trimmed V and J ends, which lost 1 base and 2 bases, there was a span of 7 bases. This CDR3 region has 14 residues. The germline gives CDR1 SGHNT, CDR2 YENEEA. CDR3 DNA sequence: TGTGCCAGCAGCTTAGCCAGGGACACAGATACGCAGTATTTT. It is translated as CASSLARDTDTQYF.

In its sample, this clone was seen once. This CDR3 is CASSAGQGPNEQYF. The CDR3 nucleotides are TGTGCCAGTAGTGCGGGACAGGGCCCCAACGAGCAGTACTTC. The rearrangement links TRBV19 to TRBJ2-7, with 9 bases that match TRBD1. The V segment lost 5 bases and the J segment 5 bases; nucleotides outside the gene matches: 7. The CDR3 totals 14 residues. The germline V gene encodes CDR1 LNHDA and CDR2 SQIVND (reference sequence).

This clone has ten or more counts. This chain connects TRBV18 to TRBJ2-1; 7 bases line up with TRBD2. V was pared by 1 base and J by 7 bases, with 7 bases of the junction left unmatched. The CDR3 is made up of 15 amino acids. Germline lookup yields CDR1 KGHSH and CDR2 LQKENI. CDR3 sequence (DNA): TGTGCCAGCTCACCACTTGCGGGGGACGCGAATGAGCAGTTCTTC. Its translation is CASSPLAGDANEQFF.

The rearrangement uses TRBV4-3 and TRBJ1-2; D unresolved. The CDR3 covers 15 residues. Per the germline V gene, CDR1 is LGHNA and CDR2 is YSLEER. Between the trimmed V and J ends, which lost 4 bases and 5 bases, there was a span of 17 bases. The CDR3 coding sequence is TGCGCCAGCAGCCTCGTTGCCGCCGAGACTTATGGCTACACCTTC. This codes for CASSLVAAETYGYTF.

In nucleotides, the CDR3 is TGTGCCAGTAGTGCGGACAGGGCCTTTGTTGGCTACACCTTC. Protein product: CASSADRAFVGYTF. This chain joins TRBV19 and TRBJ1-2; 8 nucleotides align to TRBD1. The CDR3 covers 14 residues. V lost 5 bases, J lost 7 bases, and 9 bases stayed unmatched. In germline, CDR1 is LNHDA, CDR2 SQIVND (reference sequence).

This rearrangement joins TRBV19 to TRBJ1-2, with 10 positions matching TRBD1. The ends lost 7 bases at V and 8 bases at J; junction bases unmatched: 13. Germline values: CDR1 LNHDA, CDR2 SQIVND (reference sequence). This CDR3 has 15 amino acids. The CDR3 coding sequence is TGTGCCAGTAACCCTGGGACAGGGGTGTTCGGCGGCTACACCTTC. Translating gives CASNPGTGVFGGYTF.

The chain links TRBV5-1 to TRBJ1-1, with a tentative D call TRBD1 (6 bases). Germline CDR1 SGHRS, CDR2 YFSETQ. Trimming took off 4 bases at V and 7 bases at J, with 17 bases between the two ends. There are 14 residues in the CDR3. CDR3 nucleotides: TGCGCCAGCAGCGCAGGCGCGGGGGCGAGTGAAGCTTTCTTT. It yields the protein CASSAGAGASEAFF.

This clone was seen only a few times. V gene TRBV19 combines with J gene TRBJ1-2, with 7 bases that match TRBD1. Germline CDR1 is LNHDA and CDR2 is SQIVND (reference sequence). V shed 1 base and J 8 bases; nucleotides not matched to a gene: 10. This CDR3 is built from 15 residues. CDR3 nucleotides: TGTGCCAGTAGTATAGTAGAGGGGGCCGTCGGCGGCTACACCTTC. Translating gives CASSIVEGAVGGYTF.

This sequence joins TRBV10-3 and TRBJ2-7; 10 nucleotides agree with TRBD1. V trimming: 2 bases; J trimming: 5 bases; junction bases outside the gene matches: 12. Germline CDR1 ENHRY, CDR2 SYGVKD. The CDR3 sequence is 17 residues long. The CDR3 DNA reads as TGTGCCATCAGTGAGCCGACAACTGGGACAGGGGTCCACGAGCAGTACTTC. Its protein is CAISEPTTGTGVHEQYF.

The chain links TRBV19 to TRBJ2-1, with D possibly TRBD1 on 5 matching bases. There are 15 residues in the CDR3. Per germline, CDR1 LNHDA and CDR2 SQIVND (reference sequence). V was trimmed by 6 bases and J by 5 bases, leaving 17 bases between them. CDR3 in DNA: TGTGCCAGTAGACCCGGGCAGGGTGTTCACAATGAGCAGTTCTTC. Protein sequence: CASRPGQGVHNEQFF. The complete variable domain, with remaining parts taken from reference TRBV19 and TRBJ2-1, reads DGGITQSPKYLFRKEGQNVTLSCEQNLNHDAMYWYRQDPGQGLRLIYYSQIVNDFQKGDIAEGYSVSREKKESFPLTVTSAQKNPTAFYLCASRPGQGVHNEQFFGPGTRLTVL.

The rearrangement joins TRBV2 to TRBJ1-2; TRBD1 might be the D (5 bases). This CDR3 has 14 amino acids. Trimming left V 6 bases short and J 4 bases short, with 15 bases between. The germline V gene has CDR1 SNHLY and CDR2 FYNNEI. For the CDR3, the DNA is TGTGCCAGCAGCCTGGGGGGGAAAGGCTATGGCTACACCTTC. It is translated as CASSLGGKGYGYTF. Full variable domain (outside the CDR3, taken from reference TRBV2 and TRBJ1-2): EPEVTQTPSHQVTQMGQEVILRCVPISNHLYFYWYRQILGQKVEFLVSFYNNEISEKSEIFDDQFSVERPDGSNFTLKIRSTKLEDSAMYFCASSLGGKGYGYTFGSGTRLTVV.

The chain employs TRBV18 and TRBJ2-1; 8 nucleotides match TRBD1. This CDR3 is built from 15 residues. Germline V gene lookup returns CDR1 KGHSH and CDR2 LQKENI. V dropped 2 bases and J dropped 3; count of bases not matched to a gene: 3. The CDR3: CASSPTTGGYNEQFF. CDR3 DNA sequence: TGTGCCAGCTCACCAACCACAGGGGGCTACAATGAGCAGTTCTTC.

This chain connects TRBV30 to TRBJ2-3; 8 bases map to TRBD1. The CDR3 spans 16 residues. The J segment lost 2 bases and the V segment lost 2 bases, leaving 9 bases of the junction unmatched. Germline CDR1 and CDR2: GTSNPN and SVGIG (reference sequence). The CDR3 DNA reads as TGTGCCTGGAGTAGAAAGGACAGGGCTCCCACAGATACGCAGTATTTT. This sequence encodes CAWSRKDRAPTDTQYF.

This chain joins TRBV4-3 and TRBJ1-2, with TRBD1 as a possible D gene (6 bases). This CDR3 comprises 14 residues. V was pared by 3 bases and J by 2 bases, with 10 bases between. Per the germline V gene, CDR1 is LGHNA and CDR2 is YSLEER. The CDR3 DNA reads TGCGCCAGCAGCCACGGACAGCTAAACTATGGCTACACCTTC. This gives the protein CASSHGQLNYGYTF.

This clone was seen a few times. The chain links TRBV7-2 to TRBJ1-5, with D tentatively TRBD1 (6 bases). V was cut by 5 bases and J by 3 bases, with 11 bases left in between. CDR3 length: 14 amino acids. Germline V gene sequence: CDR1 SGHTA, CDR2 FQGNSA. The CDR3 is CASSPTGNNQPQHF. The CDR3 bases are TGTGCCAGCAGCCCAACAGGGAACAATCAGCCCCAGCATTTT.

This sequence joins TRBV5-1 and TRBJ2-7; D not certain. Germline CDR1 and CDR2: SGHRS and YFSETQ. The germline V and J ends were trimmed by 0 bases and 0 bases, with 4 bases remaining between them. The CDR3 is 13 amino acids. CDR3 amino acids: CASSLGSSYEQYF. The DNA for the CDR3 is TGCGCCAGCAGCTTGGGGAGCTCCTACGAGCAGTACTTC.